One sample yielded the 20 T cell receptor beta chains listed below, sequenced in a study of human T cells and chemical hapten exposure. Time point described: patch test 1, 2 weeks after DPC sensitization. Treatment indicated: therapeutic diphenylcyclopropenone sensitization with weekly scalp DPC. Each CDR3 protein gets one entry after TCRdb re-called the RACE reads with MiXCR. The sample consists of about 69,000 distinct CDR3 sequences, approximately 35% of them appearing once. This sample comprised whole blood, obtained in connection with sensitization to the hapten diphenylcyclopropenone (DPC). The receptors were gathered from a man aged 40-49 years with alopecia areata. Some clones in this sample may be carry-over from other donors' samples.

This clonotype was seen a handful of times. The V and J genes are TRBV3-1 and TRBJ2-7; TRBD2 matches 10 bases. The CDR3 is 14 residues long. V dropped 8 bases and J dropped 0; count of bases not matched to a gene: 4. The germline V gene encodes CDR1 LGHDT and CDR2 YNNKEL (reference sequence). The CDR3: CASQRTSGSYEQYF. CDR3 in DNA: TGTGCCAGCCAACGGACTAGCGGCTCCTACGAGCAGTACTTC.

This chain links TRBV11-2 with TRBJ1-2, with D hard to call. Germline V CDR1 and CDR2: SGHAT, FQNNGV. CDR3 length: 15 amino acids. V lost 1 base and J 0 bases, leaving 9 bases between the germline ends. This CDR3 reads CASSLGTKANYGYTF. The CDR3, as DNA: TGTGCCAGCAGCTTAGGCACGAAAGCTAACTATGGCTACACCTTC.

CDR3 coding DNA: TGCAGTGCTAGTATAGTTATGAGCAATGAGCAGTTCTTC. This codes for CSASIVMSNEQFF. The rearrangement joins TRBV20-1 to TRBJ2-1; D unresolved. CDR3 length: 13 residues. The germline gives CDR1 DFQATT, CDR2 SNEGSKA (reference sequence). The germline V and J ends were trimmed by 3 bases and 6 bases, with 12 bases remaining between them.

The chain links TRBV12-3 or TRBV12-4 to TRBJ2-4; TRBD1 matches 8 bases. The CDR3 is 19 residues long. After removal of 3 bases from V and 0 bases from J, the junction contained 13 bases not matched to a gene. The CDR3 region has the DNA TGTGCCAGCAGTTTGCTGGCCAGGGGGCTCGTCGTAGCCAAAAACATTCAGTACTTC. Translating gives CASSLLARGLVVAKNIQYF.

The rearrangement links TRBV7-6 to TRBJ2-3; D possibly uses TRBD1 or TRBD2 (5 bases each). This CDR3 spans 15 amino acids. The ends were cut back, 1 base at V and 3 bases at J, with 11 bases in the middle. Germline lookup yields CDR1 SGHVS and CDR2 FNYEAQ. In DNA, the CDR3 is TGTGCCAGCAGCTTAGATGGGACCAGAACAGATACGCAGTATTTT. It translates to CASSLDGTRTDTQYF.

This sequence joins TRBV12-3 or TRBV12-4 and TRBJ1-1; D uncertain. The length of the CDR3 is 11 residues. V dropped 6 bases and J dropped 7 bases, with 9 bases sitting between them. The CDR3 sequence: CASSPTDEAFF. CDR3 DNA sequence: TGTGCCAGCAGCCCCACAGATGAAGCTTTCTTT.

The CDR3 protein is CASSVDMGADYNEQFF. In nucleotides, the CDR3 is TGTGCCAGCAGCGTAGATATGGGGGCGGACTACAATGAGCAGTTCTTC. The V call is TRBV9, the J call TRBJ2-1; possible D gene TRBD1, 6 bases. CDR1 and CDR2 from the germline V gene are SGDLS and YYNGEE. The CDR3 length is 16 residues. The V end lost 0 bases, the J end lost 3 bases, and 13 bases lay between the germline ends.

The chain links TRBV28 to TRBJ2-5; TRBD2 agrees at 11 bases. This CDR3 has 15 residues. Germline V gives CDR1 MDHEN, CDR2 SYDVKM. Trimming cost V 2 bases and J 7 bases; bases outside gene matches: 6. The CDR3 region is CASSLASGRKGTQYF. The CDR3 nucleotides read TGTGCCAGCAGTTTAGCTAGCGGGAGGAAGGGGACCCAGTACTTC.

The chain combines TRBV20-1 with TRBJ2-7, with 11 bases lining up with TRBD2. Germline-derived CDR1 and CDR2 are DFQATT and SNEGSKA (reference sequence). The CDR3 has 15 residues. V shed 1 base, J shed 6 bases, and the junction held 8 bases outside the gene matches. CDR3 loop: CSARASSGRAGEQYF. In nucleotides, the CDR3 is TGCAGTGCTAGAGCCAGTAGCGGGAGGGCCGGCGAGCAGTACTTC.

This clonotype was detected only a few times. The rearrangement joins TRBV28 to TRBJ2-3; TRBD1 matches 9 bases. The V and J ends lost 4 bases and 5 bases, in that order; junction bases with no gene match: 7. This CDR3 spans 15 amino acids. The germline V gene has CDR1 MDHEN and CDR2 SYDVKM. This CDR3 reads CASSSRTGEGDTQYF. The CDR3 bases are TGTGCCAGCAGTTCCCGGACAGGGGAGGGAGATACGCAGTATTTT. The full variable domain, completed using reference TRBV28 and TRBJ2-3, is DVKVTQSSRYLVKRTGEKVFLECVQDMDHENMFWYRQDPGLGLRLIYFSYDVKMKEKGDIPEGYSVSREKKERFSLILESASTNQTSMYLCASSSRTGEGDTQYFGPGTRLTVL.

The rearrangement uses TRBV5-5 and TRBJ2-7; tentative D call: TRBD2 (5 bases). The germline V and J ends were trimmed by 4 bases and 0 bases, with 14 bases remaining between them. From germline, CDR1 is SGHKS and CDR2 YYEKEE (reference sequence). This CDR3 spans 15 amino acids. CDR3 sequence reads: CASSPNRLHSYEQYF. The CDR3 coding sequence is TGTGCCAGCAGCCCTAATAGACTACACTCCTACGAGCAGTACTTC.

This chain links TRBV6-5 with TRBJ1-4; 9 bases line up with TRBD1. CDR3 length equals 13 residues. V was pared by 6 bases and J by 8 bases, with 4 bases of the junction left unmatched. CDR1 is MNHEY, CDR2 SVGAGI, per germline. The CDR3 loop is CASRTGGSEKLFF. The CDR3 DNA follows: TGTGCCAGCAGGACAGGGGGTTCCGAAAAACTGTTTTTT.

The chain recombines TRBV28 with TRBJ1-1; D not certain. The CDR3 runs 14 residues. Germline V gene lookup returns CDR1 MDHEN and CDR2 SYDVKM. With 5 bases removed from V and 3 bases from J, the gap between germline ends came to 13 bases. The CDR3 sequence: CASSRPPGDTEAFF. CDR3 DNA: TGTGCCAGCAGTCGACCCCCCGGCGACACTGAAGCTTTCTTT.

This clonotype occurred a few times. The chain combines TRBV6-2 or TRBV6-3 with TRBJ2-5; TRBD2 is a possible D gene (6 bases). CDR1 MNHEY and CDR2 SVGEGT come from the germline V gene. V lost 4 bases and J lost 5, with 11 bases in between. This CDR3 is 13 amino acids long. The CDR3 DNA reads TGTGCCAGCAGTTCGACTAGGTGGGAGACCCAGTACTTC. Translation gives CASSSTRWETQYF.

The CDR3 is CASSLGQTNTEAFF. CDR3 bases: TGCGCCAGCAGCTTAGGCCAGACGAACACTGAAGCTTTCTTT. V gene TRBV5-1 combines with J gene TRBJ1-1, with no clear D. Germline CDR1 is SGHRS and CDR2 is YFSETQ. The germline V and J ends were trimmed by 2 bases and 1 base, with 9 bases remaining between them. The CDR3 has 14 amino acids.

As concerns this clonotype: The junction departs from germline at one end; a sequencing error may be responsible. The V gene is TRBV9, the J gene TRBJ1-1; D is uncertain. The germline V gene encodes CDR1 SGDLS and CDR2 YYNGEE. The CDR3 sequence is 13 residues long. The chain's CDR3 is CASSVGGDTETFF. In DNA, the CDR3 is TGTGCCAGCAGCGTAGGAGGAGACACTGAAACTTTCTTT.

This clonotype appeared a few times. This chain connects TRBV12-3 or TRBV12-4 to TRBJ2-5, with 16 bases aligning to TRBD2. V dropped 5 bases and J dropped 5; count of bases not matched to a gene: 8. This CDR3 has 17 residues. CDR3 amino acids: CASSKGTSGRASETQYF. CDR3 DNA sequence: TGTGCCAGCAGTAAAGGGACTAGCGGGAGGGCCTCGGAGACCCAGTACTTC.

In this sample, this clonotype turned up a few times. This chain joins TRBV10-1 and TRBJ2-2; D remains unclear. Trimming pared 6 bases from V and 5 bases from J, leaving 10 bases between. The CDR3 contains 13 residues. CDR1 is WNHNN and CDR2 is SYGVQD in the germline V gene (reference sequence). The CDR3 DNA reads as TGCGCCAGCAGCCCAACATCGACCGGGGAGCTGTTTTTT. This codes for CASSPTSTGELFF.

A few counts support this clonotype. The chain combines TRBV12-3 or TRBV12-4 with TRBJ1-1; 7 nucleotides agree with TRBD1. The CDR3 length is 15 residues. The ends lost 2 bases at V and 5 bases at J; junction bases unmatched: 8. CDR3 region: CASSLRSAGGTEAFF. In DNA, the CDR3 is TGTGCCAGCAGTTTACGCTCGGCAGGGGGGACTGAAGCTTTCTTT.

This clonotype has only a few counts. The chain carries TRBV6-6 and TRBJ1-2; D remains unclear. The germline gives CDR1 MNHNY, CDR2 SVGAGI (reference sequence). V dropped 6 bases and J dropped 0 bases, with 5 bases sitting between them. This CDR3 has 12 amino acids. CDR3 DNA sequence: TGTGCCAGCAGGGACCCTAACTATGGCTACACCTTC. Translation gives CASRDPNYGYTF.